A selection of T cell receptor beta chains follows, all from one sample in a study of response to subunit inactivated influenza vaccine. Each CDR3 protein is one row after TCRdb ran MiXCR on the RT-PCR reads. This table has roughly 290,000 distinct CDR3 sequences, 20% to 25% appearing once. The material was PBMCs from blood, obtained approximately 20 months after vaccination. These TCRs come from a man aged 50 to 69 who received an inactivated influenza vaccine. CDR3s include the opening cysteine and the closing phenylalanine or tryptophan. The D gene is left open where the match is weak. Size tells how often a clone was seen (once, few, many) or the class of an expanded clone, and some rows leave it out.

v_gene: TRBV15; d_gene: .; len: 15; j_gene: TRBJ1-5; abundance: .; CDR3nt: TGTGCCACCAGCAGGTCCCCCCTTATCAATCAGCCCCAGCATTTT; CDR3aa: CATSRSPLINQPQHF
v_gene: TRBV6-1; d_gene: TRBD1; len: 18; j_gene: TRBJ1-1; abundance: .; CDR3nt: TGTGCCAGCAGGTTGGCTGGAAGGACAGGGGTGCTGACAACTGAAGCTTTCTTT; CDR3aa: CASRLAGRTGVLTTEAFF
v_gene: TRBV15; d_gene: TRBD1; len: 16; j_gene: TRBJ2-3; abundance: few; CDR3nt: TGTGCCACCAGCTCGAGGAGTGTCACAGGGGCAGATACGCAGTATTTT; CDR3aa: CATSSRSVTGADTQYF
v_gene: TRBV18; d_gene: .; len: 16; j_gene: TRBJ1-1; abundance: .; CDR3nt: TGTGCCAGCTCGGACCAAGGACTTTCGGCGGTCACTGAAGCTTTCTTT; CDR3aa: CASSDQGLSAVTEAFF
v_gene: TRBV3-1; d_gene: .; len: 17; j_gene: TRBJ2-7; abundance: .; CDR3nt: TGTGCCAGCAGCCCAGATCTCCCGGGTCTCGGCTACTACGAGCAGTACTTC; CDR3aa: CASSPDLPGLGYYEQYF
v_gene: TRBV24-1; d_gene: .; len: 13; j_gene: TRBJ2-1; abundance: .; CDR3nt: TGTGCCACAAGCCCGAGCTCCTACAATGAGCAGTTCTTC; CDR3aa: CATSPSSYNEQFF
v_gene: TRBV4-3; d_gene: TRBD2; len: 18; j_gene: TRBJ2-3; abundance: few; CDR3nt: TGCGCCAGCAGCCAAGAGACTAGCGGGGGGGCCATAACAGATACGCAGTATTTT; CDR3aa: CASSQETSGGAITDTQYF
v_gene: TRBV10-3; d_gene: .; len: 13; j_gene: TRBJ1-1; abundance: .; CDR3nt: TGTGCCATCAGCGAGCGGTGGGACACTGAAGCTTTCTTT; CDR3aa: CAISERWDTEAFF
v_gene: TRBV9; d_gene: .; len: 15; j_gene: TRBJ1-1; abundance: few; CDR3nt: TGTGCCAGCAGCGTAGGCGGCAGCTGGAACACTGAAGCTTTCTTT; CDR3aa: CASSVGGSWNTEAFF
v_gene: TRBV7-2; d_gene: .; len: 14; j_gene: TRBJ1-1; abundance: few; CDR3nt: TGTGCCAGCAGCTCATCTTGGGCGGTCACTGAAGCTTTCTTT; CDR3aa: CASSSSWAVTEAFF
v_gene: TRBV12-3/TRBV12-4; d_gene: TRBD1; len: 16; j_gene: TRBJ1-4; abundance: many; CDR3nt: TGTGCCAGCAGTCCACAGGGGGCCAAGGGCTATGAAAAACTGTTTTTT; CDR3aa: CASSPQGAKGYEKLFF
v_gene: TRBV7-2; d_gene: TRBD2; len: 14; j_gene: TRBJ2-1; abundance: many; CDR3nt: TGTGCCAGCGTGTCTAGCGGGGGAGTCAATGAGCAGTTCTTC; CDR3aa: CASVSSGGVNEQFF
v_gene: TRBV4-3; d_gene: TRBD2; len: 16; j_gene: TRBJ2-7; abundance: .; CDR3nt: TGCGCCAGCAGCCAAGAGATAGCGGGAGGGCCCTACGAGCAGTACTTC; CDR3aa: CASSQEIAGGPYEQYF
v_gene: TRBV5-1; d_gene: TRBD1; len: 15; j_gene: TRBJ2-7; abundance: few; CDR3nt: TGCGCCAGCAGCTTGGTGGGACAGGTAACCTACGAGCAGTACTTC; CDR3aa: CASSLVGQVTYEQYF
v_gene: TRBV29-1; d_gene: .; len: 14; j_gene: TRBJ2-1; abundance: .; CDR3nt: TGCAGCGTTGAAGGCGGGGATTCCTACAATGAGCAGTTCTTC; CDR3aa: CSVEGGDSYNEQFF
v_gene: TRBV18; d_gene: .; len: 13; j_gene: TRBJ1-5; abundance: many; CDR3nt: TGTGCCAGCTCTCCCGGCAGAGATCAGCCCCAGCATTTT; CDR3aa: CASSPGRDQPQHF
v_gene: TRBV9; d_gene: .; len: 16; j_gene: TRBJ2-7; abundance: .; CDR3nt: TGTGCCAGCAGCGGTGGGCCAGCGGGGACAACCTACGAGCAGTACTTC; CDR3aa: CASSGGPAGTTYEQYF
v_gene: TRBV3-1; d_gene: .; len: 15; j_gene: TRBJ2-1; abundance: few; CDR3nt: TGTGCCAGCAGCCAGTCGGGGAGCTCCTACAATGAGCAGTTCTTC; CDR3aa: CASSQSGSSYNEQFF
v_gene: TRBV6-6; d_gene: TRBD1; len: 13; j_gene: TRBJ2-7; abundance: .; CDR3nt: TGTGCCAGCAGTAACAGGGGCTCCTACGAGCAGTACTTC; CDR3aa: CASSNRGSYEQYF
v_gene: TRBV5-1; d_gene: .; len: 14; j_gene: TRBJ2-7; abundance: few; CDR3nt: TGCGCCAGCAGCTCCCCGGACAGACCCTACGAGCAGTACTTC; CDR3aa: CASSSPDRPYEQYF
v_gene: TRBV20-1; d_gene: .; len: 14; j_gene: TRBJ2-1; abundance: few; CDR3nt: TGCAGTGCCAGGGGCCTAAGCTCCTACAATGAGCAGTTCTTC; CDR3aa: CSARGLSSYNEQFF
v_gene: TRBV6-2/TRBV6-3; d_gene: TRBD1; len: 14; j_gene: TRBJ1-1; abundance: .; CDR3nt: TGTGCCAGCAGTATGACAGGGGGTGAGACTGAAGCTTTCTTT; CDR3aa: CASSMTGGETEAFF